The 27 T cell receptor beta chains listed next were all sequenced from one sample in a study of low-dose radiotherapy and immunotherapy resistance in tumors. The time point denotes: after trial treatment. As for treatment: LDRT plus nivolumab, ipilimumab, low-dose cyclophosphamide and aspirin (RACIN trial). Primers used for first-strand cDNA, a TRAV- and TRBV-specific set, covered both alpha and beta chains. Over roughly 18 PCR cycles, TCRs were amplified from a constant-region primer and V-primer adapter. TCRdb re-analysed the reads in MiXCR, keeping a single row per CDR3 protein. The table has tens of thousands of distinct CDR3 sequences, 20% to 25% seen once; the top ten hold more than 10%. This specimen was PBMCs, taken after low-dose radiotherapy plus immunotherapy. Every receptor here comes from a female donor with ovarian cancer.

In this sample, this clonotype turned up many times. The chain combines TRBV6-6 with TRBJ2-7, with 12 bases that match TRBD2. From germline, CDR1 is MNHNY and CDR2 SVGAGI (reference sequence). With V trimmed by 0 bases and J by 7 bases, 10 bases remained unmatched. CDR3 length: 17 residues. DNA of the CDR3: TGTGCCAGCAGTTACTCGAGACGGACTAGCGGGGCCGGAGAGCAGTACTTC. Residues: CASSYSRRTSGAGEQYF.

Note on this clonotype: This clone may be a read error of a much larger clone one base away. Since no conserved phenylalanine or tryptophan closes the CDR3, a read error is the likely cause. The CDR3 DNA reads TGTGCCAGCAGCTTAACCGGGTACGGGACCCAGTACTCC. This translates into CASSLTGYGTQYS. This chain connects TRBV7-9 to TRBJ2-5; D is ambiguous. Trimming removed 2 bases at V and 7 bases at J, with 11 bases between. Germline CDR1 and CDR2: SEHNR and FQNEAQ (reference sequence). This CDR3 has 13 residues.

This clonotype was counted between two and nine times. The rearrangement uses TRBV20-1 and TRBJ1-1; a weak D match, TRBD1 (5 bases). The CDR3 sequence is 11 residues long. Per germline, CDR1 DFQATT and CDR2 SNEGSKA (reference sequence). The ends were cut back, 6 bases at V and 5 bases at J, with 10 bases in the middle. The CDR3 region has the DNA TGCAGTGCCGGGGCACAGACTGAAGCTTTCTTT. As protein: CSAGAQTEAFF.

This chain links TRBV25-1 with TRBJ1-1; D possibly corresponds to TRBD1 (6 bases). The germline V gene encodes CDR1 MGHDK and CDR2 SYGVNS. This CDR3 spans 13 amino acids. V was clipped by 7 bases and J by 2 bases, with 11 bases between them. Here the CDR3 DNA reads TGTGCCAGCATCGGGACACGAAACACTGAAGCTTTCTTT. Translation: CASIGTRNTEAFF.

The DNA of the CDR3 is TGTGCCAGCAGTGACAGCTCGAACAATGAGCAGTTCTTC. Translation: CASSDSSNNEQFF. J is TRBJ2-1 and V is TRBV6-4; D is ambiguous. Germline V gives CDR1 MRHNA, CDR2 SNTAGT. This CDR3 is built from 13 residues. V was cut by 2 bases and J by 5 bases, with 7 bases left in between.

At least ten counts were recorded for this clonotype. The chain recombines TRBV20-1 with TRBJ2-7; either TRBD1 or TRBD2 may supply D (5 bases each). The CDR3 is made up of 12 amino acids. Germline V lookup: CDR1 DFQATT, CDR2 SNEGSKA (reference sequence). V lost 3 bases, J lost 3 bases, and 9 bases lay in between. The CDR3 coding sequence is TGCAGTGCTAGCAGGGACGGCTACGAGCAGTACTTC. Its translation: CSASRDGYEQYF.

The chain links TRBV29-1 to TRBJ2-7; a weak D match, TRBD1 (6 bases). This CDR3 contains 12 residues. Per germline, CDR1 SQVTM and CDR2 ANQGSEA. V was shortened by 2 bases and J by 3 bases, with 8 bases between the two germline ends. CDR3 sequence: CSVEQGSYEQYF. CDR3 nucleotides: TGCAGCGTTGAACAGGGGAGCTACGAGCAGTACTTC.

Ten or more counts support this clonotype. V is TRBV29-1 and J is TRBJ2-4; D might be TRBD1 (5 bases). The germline gives CDR1 SQVTM, CDR2 ANQGSEA. V lost 4 bases, J lost 6 bases, and 10 bases lay in between. The CDR3 loop spans 12 amino acids. The DNA of the CDR3 is TGCAGCGTTGGTACAGGTTCAAACATTCAGTACTTC. Protein sequence: CSVGTGSNIQYF.

This clonotype has a handful of counts. The chain has TRBV29-1 and TRBJ2-1; D perhaps matches TRBD2 (5 bases). V was shortened by 4 bases and J by 3 bases, with 13 bases between the two germline ends. Germline V gene sequence: CDR1 SQVTM, CDR2 ANQGSEA. The CDR3 covers 14 residues. CDR3 sequence reads: CSVAEDRLYNEQFF. The CDR3 region has the DNA TGCAGCGTTGCGGAGGACCGCCTCTACAATGAGCAGTTCTTC.

This clonotype has at least ten counts. The chain has TRBV2 and TRBJ2-3, with 9 bases fitting TRBD2. CDR1 is SNHLY and CDR2 is FYNNEI in the germline V gene. The length of the CDR3 is 15 residues. The trim removed 4 bases at V and 4 bases at J, leaving 6 bases unmatched. Here the CDR3 DNA reads TGTGCCAGCAGTGCTGATAGCGGGAGCGCAGATACGCAGTATTTT. The encoded protein is CASSADSGSADTQYF. The whole variable domain, filled in from reference TRBV2 and TRBJ2-3, reads EPEVTQTPSHQVTQMGQEVILRCVPISNHLYFYWYRQILGQKVEFLVSFYNNEISEKSEIFDDQFSVERPDGSNFTLKIRSTKLEDSAMYFCASSADSGSADTQYFGPGTRLTVL.

This clonotype was recorded at least ten times. This sequence joins TRBV6-2 or TRBV6-3 and TRBJ2-2, with D unclear. Germline V gene data show CDR1 as MNHEY and CDR2 as SVGEGT. The CDR3 spans 13 residues. Trimming stripped 5 bases from V and 9 bases from J, with 13 bases between. The CDR3 spells CASSQVRSRELFF. CDR3 DNA sequence: TGTGCCAGCAGTCAGGTTCGGTCCCGGGAGCTGTTTTTT.

As for this clonotype: A much larger clone sits a single nucleotide away, making a read error possible. The conserved phenylalanine or tryptophan normally closing the CDR3 is absent here, so this likely arose from a read error. V gene TRBV7-9 combines with J gene TRBJ2-7; 7 positions agree with TRBD2. J gave up 3 bases and V 7 bases, and 12 bases lay outside the gene matches. CDR3 length equals 15 residues. Germline CDR1 reads SEHNR; CDR2 reads FQNEAQ (reference sequence). CDR3 DNA: TGTGCCAGCACCAAGGGGAGGGAGATAGACTACGAGCAGTACTGC. Its protein product is CASTKGREIDYEQYC.

This clonotype has a handful of counts. The V and J genes are TRBV13 and TRBJ2-2, with TRBD2 matching over 8 bases. CDR1 PRHDT and CDR2 FYEKMQ come from the germline V gene (reference sequence). This CDR3 contains 13 residues. Trimming removed 5 bases from V and 5 bases from J; junction bases left unmatched: 1. The CDR3 loop is CASSQRETGELFF. The CDR3 DNA is TGTGCCAGCAGCCAGCGGGAGACCGGGGAGCTGTTTTTT.

The chain combines TRBV30 with TRBJ2-6; no reliable D call. Trimming left V 4 bases short and J 2 bases short, with 6 bases between. Germline CDR1 is GTSNPN and CDR2 is SVGIG (reference sequence). This CDR3 is 13 amino acids long. Written as DNA, the CDR3 is TGTGCCTGGACCCTACCTGGGGCCAACGTCCTGACTTTC. Translation: CAWTLPGANVLTF.

The chain employs TRBV6-5 and TRBJ2-1; TRBD1 agrees at 9 bases. The CDR3 loop spans 15 amino acids. Germline V gene data show CDR1 as MNHEY and CDR2 as SVGAGI. V lost 5 bases and J lost 8; bases outside the gene matches: 10. This CDR3 is CASSPGTGSSDEQFF. In DNA form, the CDR3 reads TGTGCCAGCAGTCCCGGGACAGGGTCTTCCGATGAGCAGTTCTTC.

This clonotype was counted at least ten times. Written as DNA, the CDR3 is TGTGCCACCAGTGATTCCGGGGGGGACCATCAGCCCCAGCATTTT. It specifies CATSDSGGDHQPQHF. The genes are TRBV24-1 and TRBJ1-5, with a tentative D call TRBD1 (5 bases). The germline V gene has CDR1 KGHDR and CDR2 SFDVKD. V lost 2 bases to trimming and J lost 5 bases, with 12 bases between them. The CDR3 spans 15 residues.

This clonotype was seen ten or more times. The chain recombines TRBV18 with TRBJ2-3; TRBD1 aligns across 9 bases. Per germline, CDR1 KGHSH and CDR2 LQKENI. This CDR3 contains 15 residues. The V gene end was trimmed by 5 bases and the J gene end by 6 bases; junction bases not matched to a gene: 9. The CDR3 nucleotides read TGTGCCAGCTCAGCCAGGACAGGGGCAATTGATACGCAGTATTTT. This codes for CASSARTGAIDTQYF.

The sample holds many counts of this clonotype. This chain uses TRBV19 with TRBJ2-5; D is undetermined. Germline CDR1 reads LNHDA; CDR2 reads SQIVND (reference sequence). Trimming took 7 bases from V and 3 from J, leaving 12 bases between them. This CDR3 contains 13 residues. The CDR3 spells CASKESFEETQYF. DNA of the CDR3: TGTGCCAGTAAGGAGAGCTTCGAAGAGACCCAGTACTTC.

CDR3 in DNA: TGTGCCAGCAGTTACTCGGGAAGCAAAACCTCTGGAAACACCATATATTTT. As protein: CASSYSGSKTSGNTIYF. The V gene is TRBV6-8, the J gene TRBJ1-3; no definite D call. Trimming removed 0 bases from V and 0 bases from J, with 12 bases in between. The CDR3 is made up of 17 amino acids. Germline V gene data show CDR1 as MNHGY and CDR2 as SAAAGT.

This clonotype was seen many times. The genes are TRBV19 and TRBJ1-2, with no clear D. Per germline, CDR1 LNHDA and CDR2 SQIVND (reference sequence). The CDR3 covers 15 residues. With 1 base removed from V and 8 bases from J, the gap between germline ends came to 17 bases. Here the CDR3 DNA reads TGTGCCAGTAGTATAGTCGGGGTCCCCTCTCCGGGCTACACCTTC. Encoded protein: CASSIVGVPSPGYTF.

In this sample, this clonotype turned up many times. The rearrangement joins TRBV29-1 to TRBJ2-2; D is possibly TRBD1 (6 bases). Germline V gives CDR1 SQVTM, CDR2 ANQGSEA. V was pared by 4 bases and J by 7 bases, with 25 bases between. This CDR3 is built from 17 residues. The CDR3 here is CSVARGGDIAGLGELFF. The CDR3 DNA is TGCAGCGTTGCAAGAGGGGGTGATATAGCCGGGCTCGGGGAGCTGTTTTTT.

In this sample, this clonotype turned up many times. V and J are TRBV7-2 and TRBJ2-5; TRBD2 agrees at 8 bases. The V gene end was trimmed by 5 bases and the J gene end by 2 bases; junction bases not matched to a gene: 10. The CDR3 sequence is 16 residues long. The germline V gene has CDR1 SGHTA and CDR2 FQGNSA. In nucleotides, the CDR3 is TGTGCCAGCAGCAGGCGGAGCGGGGGAGCTCAAGAGACCCAGTACTTC. It translates to CASSRRSGGAQETQYF.

In this sample, this clonotype turned up many times. This chain uses TRBV28 with TRBJ1-5; 8 bases fit TRBD1. The CDR3 has 15 residues. Germline V CDR1 and CDR2: MDHEN, SYDVKM. V lost 3 bases and J lost 2; bases outside the gene matches: 3. For the CDR3, the DNA is TGTGCCAGCAGTTTTTCGGGACAGGGCAATCAGCCCCAGCATTTT. Protein: CASSFSGQGNQPQHF.

J is TRBJ1-2 and V is TRBV6-2 or TRBV6-3; TRBD1 matches 12 bases. J lost 3 bases, V lost 4 bases, and 21 bases had no gene match. The CDR3 runs to 21 residues. Germline V CDR1 and CDR2: MNHEY, SVGEGT. CDR3 amino acids: CASSSTAQSGTGGIIDYGYTF. CDR3 DNA sequence: TGTGCCAGCAGTTCTACGGCCCAATCCGGGACAGGGGGCATCATCGACTATGGCTACACCTTC.

V is TRBV12-5 and J is TRBJ1-1; possibly TRBD1 for D (5 bases). Germline V gene lookup returns CDR1 LGHNT and CDR2 FRNRAP. V shed 3 bases and J shed 1 base, with 15 bases lying between them. The CDR3 is 16 residues long. CDR3 in amino acids: CASGLSPDSWNTEAFF. The CDR3 DNA follows: TGTGCTAGTGGTTTAAGCCCCGACAGTTGGAACACTGAAGCTTTCTTT.

This clonotype was seen ten or more times. V usage is TRBV28 and J usage is TRBJ1-1; D call uncertain. The CDR3 runs 12 residues. Germline V gives CDR1 MDHEN, CDR2 SYDVKM. V lost 9 bases and J lost 8, with 16 bases in between. The CDR3 sequence is CASSETVLEAFF. CDR3 nucleotide sequence: TGTGCCAGTTCCGAAACGGTACTAGAAGCTTTCTTT.

Of note for this clonotype: The limits of the CDR3 on the DNA are not certain, so only TCRdb's listed CDR3 is given. V is TRBV7-6 and J is TRBJ2-2; the D segment call TRBD1 is taken from the table without a DNA check. The CDR3 adds up to 18 amino acids, both ends counted. CDR1 is SGHVS, CDR2 FNYEAQ, per germline. The CDR3 sequence is CASSSLRGGLSTGELFFF.